This T cell receptor beta chain was recovered during a study of identical twins. This clonotype was picked up a small number of times. TCRdb processed the 5' RACE reads anew with MiXCR; each CDR3 protein has one entry. This repertoire shows 430,000 or so distinct CDR3 sequences, more than 20% found once; its top ten account for 2.9%. Per the germline V gene, CDR1 is SGHRS and CDR2 is YFSETQ. There are 17 residues in the CDR3. Trimming took 2 bases from V and 0 from J; bases not matched to a gene: 9. The sample was also reused in another study, on T cells expressing NK-cell markers.

The chain recombines TRBV5-1 with TRBJ1-1; TRBD1 matches at 8 bases. The source material was CD4+ T cells sorted from blood. The TCR was taken from a woman aged 18-29 years in good health. CDR3 sequence (DNA): TGCGCCAGCAGCTTTACAGGGGGGTCAGGCATGAACACTGAAGCTTTCTTT. Translated: CASSFTGGSGMNTEAFF.